This T cell receptor (beta chain) was sequenced in a study of T cells after yellow fever vaccination. Findings and limits, study-wide: Boosting was followed by the reappearance of most primary-vaccination clones (roughly 95% CD4, around 86% CD8). A secondary response was less intense yet reached its peak sooner, at day 5 versus 15. A small proportion of clonotypes was detected in both the CD4 and CD8 compartments.

About this clonotype: What it recognizes is unknown.

5'RACE template switching generated TCR cDNA, adding a universal primer site and UMIs. TCRdb analysed the 5' RACE reads with MiXCR anew, one entry per CDR3 protein. The sample contains some 600,000 distinct CDR3 sequences, roughly a sixth of which appear only once. This material consisted of PBMCs, taken about 5 days after the first yellow fever vaccination. This receptor was obtained from a man between 18 and 35 years old who received the YFV17D yellow fever vaccine.

The CDR3 DNA sequence: TGCGCCAGCAGCCCCTCGATTCTCGGAAACACTGAAGCTTTCTTT. It codes for CASSPSILGNTEAFF. The rearrangement links TRBV4-1 to TRBJ1-1; D is unresolved. Germline V gene sequence: CDR1 MGHRA, CDR2 YSYEKL. V lost 4 bases to trimming and J lost 2 bases, with 14 bases between them. The CDR3 consists of 15 residues.